The present TCR beta chain was sequenced within a study of CD4 T cells in relation to SARS-CoV-2 and coronaviruses. Study-wide findings and caveats: Samples before the pandemic and after infection were not matched within any donor. In roughly two thirds of donors, memory CD4+ clonotypes crossrecognized SARS-CoV-2 and at least one common cold coronavirus spike.

The length of the CDR3 is 13 residues. As to this clone: Its antigen is not known.

CD4+ T cells from unexposed donors were obtained before the COVID-19 pandemic (2011-2018). Data came from immunoSEQ multiplex PCR; TCRdb stores just in-frame clones and leaves some out. The sample contains approximately 70,000 clones, more than 80% of which appear only once. This TCR derives from a human donor in good health. Material: naive CD4+ T cells from PBMCs. Subset denoted: naive CD4+ T cells isolated by negative enrichment. The chain couples TRBV21-1 to TRBJ2-7; the table's D gene call, TRBD2, was not cross checked with the DNA. TRBV21-1 is given as a pseudogene. CDR3 region: CASSGDREDEQYF. The DNA of the CDR3 is TGTGCCAGCAGCGGCGATAGGGAGGACGAGCAGTACTTC.